Following are 30 T cell receptor beta chains from one sample sequenced in a study of T cell responses to AZD1222 COVID-19 vaccine. Some clones are missing from TCRdb's copy, which holds only in-frame ones; the method was immunoSEQ multiplex PCR. The sample comprises 65,000 to 80,000 clones, about four fifths of which are singletons, and 1.3% rests with the top ten. This specimen was peripheral blood, taken 28 days after the second AZD1222 dose. All receptors come from an adult who received the AZD1222 COVID-19 vaccine.

This clone was seen once. V gene TRBV27 combines with J gene TRBJ2-1; D is uncertain. The V and J ends lost 0 bases and 10 bases respectively, with 7 bases between them. CDR3 length: 12 residues. Germline lookup yields CDR1 MNHEY and CDR2 SMNVEV (reference sequence). The CDR3 nucleotides are TGTGCCAGCAGTTTATCATTGGACGAGCAGTTCTTC. Translation gives CASSLSLDEQFF.

The rearrangement uses TRBV27 and TRBJ2-1, with TRBD2 matching 11 bases. Unmatched junction bases numbered 7, after V lost 2 bases and J lost 7 bases. The germline V gene encodes CDR1 MNHEY and CDR2 SMNVEV (reference sequence). The CDR3 extends over 16 amino acids. CDR3: CASSLRSLAGGNEQFF. The CDR3 DNA sequence: TGTGCCAGCAGTTTAAGGTCTTTAGCGGGAGGGAATGAGCAGTTCTTC.

The chain is built from TRBV29-1 and TRBJ2-7, with a possible D match to TRBD1 (5 bases). The CDR3 consists of 12 residues. V shed 6 bases and J shed 3 bases, with 12 bases lying between them. Germline V gene sequence: CDR1 SQVTM, CDR2 ANQGSEA. CDR3 DNA sequence: TGCAGCGTCACGTCGACAGACTACGAGCAGTACTTC. This sequence encodes CSVTSTDYEQYF.

The count of this clone is one. The chain employs TRBV7-2 and TRBJ1-2; D is unclear. The V gene lost 0 bases and the J gene lost 7 bases, with 6 bases spanning the gap. Germline loops: CDR1 SGHTA, CDR2 FQGNSA. The CDR3 runs to 12 residues. The chain's CDR3 is CASSLAGSGYTF. CDR3 nucleotides: TGTGCCAGCAGCTTAGCGGGCAGTGGCTACACCTTC.

This clone was seen more than once but under ten times. The chain links TRBV11-2 to TRBJ2-1, with TRBD2 matching over 8 bases. V dropped 1 base and J dropped 4; count of bases not matched to a gene: 12. Germline CDR1 is SGHAT and CDR2 is FQNNGV. The CDR3 totals 18 residues. The CDR3 region has the DNA TGTGCCAGCAGCTTAGCCCGCAGCGGGAGACCACCATACAATGAGCAGTTCTTC. This translates into CASSLARSGRPPYNEQFF.

The CDR3 DNA reads TGCGCCAGCAGCCCCCGAAACCTGCCGGGGGCCACTGAAGCTTTCTTT. Protein sequence: CASSPRNLPGATEAFF. The chain is built from TRBV5-1 and TRBJ1-1; perhaps TRBD1 as D (6 bases). CDR3 size: 16 residues. Germline lookup yields CDR1 SGHRS and CDR2 YFSETQ. With 4 bases removed from V and 4 bases from J, the gap between germline ends came to 20 bases.

The genes are TRBV7-2 and TRBJ2-6, with 9 bases that match TRBD1. J was trimmed by 0 bases and V by 2 bases; bases with no gene match: 5. The V gene's germline CDR1 is SGHTA and CDR2 FQGNSA. The CDR3 spans 18 residues. CDR3: CASSLRSTGGSGANVLTF. CDR3 nucleotide sequence: TGTGCCAGCAGCTTAAGGTCGACAGGGGGCTCTGGGGCCAACGTCCTGACTTTC.

The chain links TRBV4-1 to TRBJ1-5, with no clear D. The CDR3 sequence is 16 residues long. V was trimmed by 0 bases and J by 4 bases, leaving 13 bases between them. Germline CDR1 MGHRA, CDR2 YSYEKL. The CDR3 protein is CASSQEVARLNQPQHF. The CDR3 DNA sequence: TGCGCCAGCAGCCAAGAGGTAGCCAGACTAAATCAGCCCCAGCATTTT.

The V and J genes are TRBV11-2 and TRBJ2-3, with TRBD2 identical over 9 bases. The CDR3 sequence is 17 residues long. CDR1 and CDR2 (germline): SGHAT, FQNNGV. With 1 base clipped from V and 5 bases from J, the junction kept 10 bases outside the gene matches. CDR3 sequence (DNA): TGTGCCAGCAGCTTAGTCGGCGGTAGCGGGAGTGGAGATACGCAGTATTTT. This codes for CASSLVGGSGSGDTQYF.

The V gene is TRBV7-2, the J gene TRBJ2-1; 9 bases map to TRBD2. This CDR3 region has 16 residues. The J segment lost 3 bases and the V segment lost 1 base, leaving 4 bases of the junction unmatched. Germline values: CDR1 SGHTA, CDR2 FQGNSA. The CDR3 bases are TGTGCCAGCAGCTTAGTAGCGGGAGAGTACTACAATGAGCAGTTCTTC. This translates into CASSLVAGEYYNEQFF.

The chain is built from TRBV4-2 and TRBJ1-6, with D perhaps matching TRBD1 (5 bases). CDR3 size: 17 residues. Looked up from germline, CDR1 is LGHNA and CDR2 is YNFKEQ. V was pared by 0 bases and J by 7 bases, with 16 bases between. This CDR3 is CASSQEIATDLNSPLHF. The CDR3 nucleotides are TGTGCCAGCAGCCAAGAAATCGCGACAGACCTGAATTCACCCCTCCACTTT.

The chain employs TRBV18 and TRBJ1-1; D is perhaps TRBD1 (5 bases). Trimming took 5 bases from V and 6 from J, leaving 19 bases between them. The germline V gene encodes CDR1 KGHSH and CDR2 LQKENI. The CDR3 is made up of 15 amino acids. The CDR3 sequence: CASSAERQLRPEAFF. The CDR3 nucleotides read TGTGCCAGCTCAGCGGAAAGACAGCTTCGACCTGAAGCTTTCTTT.

The chain employs TRBV7-2 and TRBJ1-3; 8 bases are shared with TRBD1. The CDR3 length is 16 residues. Germline V lookup: CDR1 SGHTA, CDR2 FQGNSA. Trimming removed 5 bases from V and 0 bases from J; junction bases left unmatched: 6. The CDR3 coding sequence is TGTGCCAGCAGCCTACAGGGGGGCTTCTCTGGAAACACCATATATTTT. Translated: CASSLQGGFSGNTIYF.

The rearrangement links TRBV12-3 or TRBV12-4 to TRBJ1-1, with D uncertain. Trimming left V 1 base short and J 6 bases short, with 9 bases between. The CDR3 consists of 13 residues. The CDR3 DNA is TGTGCCAGCAGTTTAGAGGTGGTAGCTGAAGCTTTCTTT. This codes for CASSLEVVAEAFF.

The chain carries TRBV21-1 and TRBJ2-1; TRBD1 is the table's D call and was not checked against the DNA. TRBV21-1 is reported as a pseudogene. The CDR3 length is 16 residues. CDR3 in amino acids: CASSKGEDRVYNEQFF. For the CDR3, the DNA is TGTGCCAGCAGCAAAGGGGAGGACAGGGTGTACAATGAGCAGTTCTTC.

The chain couples TRBV15 to TRBJ1-2; D might be TRBD1 (5 bases). V shed 1 base and J shed 7 bases, with 13 bases lying between them. CDR1 and CDR2 (germline): LNHNV, YYDKDF (reference sequence). The CDR3 consists of 14 residues. Here the CDR3 reads CATSRGGYDGGYTF. In DNA, the CDR3 is TGTGCCACCAGCAGAGGGGGGTATGATGGTGGCTACACCTTC.

V gene TRBV28 combines with J gene TRBJ2-4; possibly TRBD1 or TRBD2 for D (5 bases each). CDR1 is MDHEN, CDR2 SYDVKM, per germline. The CDR3 extends over 11 amino acids. Trimming took off 8 bases at V and 6 bases at J, with 8 bases between the two ends. CDR3 residues: CASGDVNIQYF. CDR3 DNA: TGTGCCAGCGGGGACGTAAACATTCAGTACTTC.

The V gene is TRBV11-3, the J gene TRBJ2-1; D may be TRBD1 (7 bases). V lost 4 bases to trimming and J lost 7 bases, with 17 bases between them. CDR3 length equals 15 residues. Germline loops: CDR1 SGHNT, CDR2 YENEEA. CDR3: CASSSRQGGPNEQFF. The CDR3 DNA reads as TGTGCCAGCAGCTCAAGACAGGGAGGTCCTAATGAGCAGTTCTTC.

This chain joins TRBV30 and TRBJ2-7, with a weak D call TRBD2 (6 bases). V gave up 5 bases and J gave up 5 bases, with 13 bases separating them. Germline CDR1 and CDR2: GTSNPN and SVGIG (reference sequence). There are 12 residues in the CDR3. In DNA form, the CDR3 reads TGTGCCTGGGGTCCGGGGGTACACGAGCAGTACTTC. Its translation: CAWGPGVHEQYF.

The table lists this clone with a few counts. This chain links TRBV7-9 with TRBJ1-1, with D hard to call. Germline loops: CDR1 SEHNR, CDR2 FQNEAQ (reference sequence). The CDR3 length is 12 residues. Deletions cut 5 bases from V and 1 base from J, with 5 bases between. The CDR3 protein is CASSDTNTEAFF. The CDR3 DNA reads as TGTGCCAGCAGCGATACGAACACTGAAGCTTTCTTT. Combining the CDR3 with reference TRBV7-9 and TRBJ1-1 gives the whole variable domain DTGVSQNPRHKITKRGQNVTFRCDPISEHNRLYWYRQTLGQGPEFLTYFQNEAQLEKSRLLSDRFSAERPKGSFSTLEIQRTEQGDSAMYLCASSDTNTEAFFGQGTRLTVV.

The J gene is TRBJ1-1, the V gene TRBV29-1, with D perhaps matching TRBD1 (5 bases). This CDR3 comprises 11 residues. Germline CDR1 and CDR2: SQVTM and ANQGSEA. Trimming left V 6 bases short and J 0 bases short, with 5 bases between. The CDR3 here is CSVTVNTEAFF. CDR3 in DNA: TGCAGCGTGACAGTGAACACTGAAGCTTTCTTT. The complete variable domain, with remaining parts taken from reference TRBV29-1 and TRBJ1-1, reads SAVISQKPSRDICQRGTSLTIQCQVDSQVTMMFWYRQQPGQSLTLIATANQGSEATYESGFVIDKFPISRPNLTFSTLTVSNMSPEDSSIYLCSVTVNTEAFFGQGTRLTVV.

This chain joins TRBV19 and TRBJ1-5; D not resolved. V gave up 5 bases and J gave up 4 bases, with 9 bases separating them. The CDR3 spans 13 residues. The V gene's germline CDR1 is LNHDA and CDR2 SQIVND (reference sequence). In nucleotides, the CDR3 is TGTGCCAGTAGTTTCGGGGAAAATCAGCCCCAGCATTTT. Residues: CASSFGENQPQHF.

V and J are TRBV6-2 or TRBV6-3 and TRBJ1-1, with D tentatively TRBD1 (5 bases). Trimming removed 6 bases from V and 3 bases from J, with 8 bases in between. This CDR3 region has 12 residues. Germline CDR1 is MNHEY and CDR2 is SVGEGT. This CDR3 reads CASSWGYTEAFF. DNA for the CDR3: TGTGCCAGCAGCTGGGGGTACACTGAAGCTTTCTTT.

CDR3 sequence reads: CASSGGDTEAFF. The CDR3 DNA reads TGTGCCAGCTCGGGCGGGGACACTGAAGCTTTCTTT. The V call is TRBV18, the J call TRBJ1-1; no firm D call. V shed 6 bases and J shed 3 bases, with 8 bases lying between them. Looked up from germline, CDR1 is KGHSH and CDR2 is LQKENI. The CDR3 totals 12 residues.

The chain has TRBV20-1 and TRBJ2-1; TRBD2 matches 9 bases. The germline gives CDR1 DFQATT, CDR2 SNEGSKA (reference sequence). The CDR3 is 15 residues long. Trimming cost V 3 bases and J 4 bases; bases outside gene matches: 7. CDR3 DNA: TGCAGTGCTAGTGGGGGCGGGAGGGGGTACAATGAGCAGTTCTTC. This sequence encodes CSASGGGRGYNEQFF.

The chain joins TRBV5-1 to TRBJ2-1, with D tentatively TRBD1 (5 bases). Germline assignment: CDR1 SGHRS and CDR2 YFSETQ. The V gene lost 6 bases and the J gene lost 2 bases, with 12 bases spanning the gap. The CDR3 has 14 residues. CDR3 amino acids: CASTSTDTYNEQFF. The CDR3 DNA follows: TGCGCCAGCACCTCGACAGATACCTACAATGAGCAGTTCTTC.

For the CDR3, the DNA is TGCGCCAGCAGCCCTCGCAGGGTCGGAGGGAACACCGGGGAGCTGTTTTTT. Translating gives CASSPRRVGGNTGELFF. The rearrangement uses TRBV4-1 and TRBJ2-2, with D perhaps TRBD1 or TRBD2 (5 bases each). The CDR3 runs to 17 residues. With 4 bases removed from V and 1 base from J, the gap between germline ends came to 16 bases. Germline V lookup: CDR1 MGHRA, CDR2 YSYEKL.

This clone was recorded once. The chain joins TRBV4-3 to TRBJ2-1, with D uncertain. With 2 bases removed from V and 2 bases from J, the gap between germline ends came to 13 bases. Germline-derived CDR1 and CDR2 are LGHNA and YSLEER. The CDR3 has 16 residues. Here the CDR3 reads CASSQKTRITYNEQFF. In DNA form, the CDR3 reads TGCGCCAGCAGCCAAAAAACAAGGATTACCTACAATGAGCAGTTCTTC.

The chain links TRBV30 to TRBJ2-1; D tentatively reads TRBD1 or TRBD2 (5 bases each). CDR3 length equals 11 residues. Trimming took 4 bases from V and 7 from J, leaving 8 bases between them. Germline CDR1 reads GTSNPN; CDR2 reads SVGIG (reference sequence). The CDR3 DNA follows: TGTGCCTGGAACGAGGGGAATGAGCAGTTCTTC. Translated, it gives CAWNEGNEQFF.

The count of this clone is one. This sequence joins TRBV9 and TRBJ2-3, with 8 bases aligning to TRBD1. V was clipped by 1 base and J by 5 bases; unmatched bases: 6. Germline V gene data show CDR1 as SGDLS and CDR2 as YYNGEE. CDR3 size: 15 residues. The CDR3 protein is CASSVQGAFGDTQYF. The DNA for the CDR3 is TGTGCCAGCAGCGTACAGGGGGCTTTTGGAGATACGCAGTATTTT.